The source of this TCR beta chain is a study of blood T cell repertoires in COVID-19. Study overall: The study drew acute and convalescent COVID-19 samples from the United States, Italy and Spain. The cDNA or gDNA used as material had been derived from T cells, B-cell-depleted T cells, or PBMCs.

This clone was counted between two and nine times. In the source study's methods: Amplified reference gene primers provided the basis for estimating nucleated cell counts. Sequencing used immunoSEQ multiplex PCR; TCRdb keeps in-frame clones, though not all of them. That table supplies the V and J calls and clone size; D and trimming were determined from the DNA. The sample has about 150,000 clones, roughly 78% seen once. The CDR3 spans 14 residues. The V and J ends lost 0 bases and 4 bases respectively, with 10 bases between them. Per germline, CDR1 WNHNN and CDR2 SYGVQD (reference sequence). The sequenced sample consisted of peripheral blood. This rearrangement joins TRBV10-1 to TRBJ2-7; tentatively, D is TRBD1 (7 bases). This receptor was taken from a human donor with acute or convalescent COVID-19. The donor label of this sample is uncertain. Here the CDR3 reads CASSESTGRYEQYF. The CDR3 DNA follows: TGCGCCAGCAGTGAGTCGACAGGGAGGTACGAGCAGTACTTC.